The source of this T cell receptor (beta chain) is a study of graft-versus-host responses after intestinal transplantation. Overall study: Each patient got anti-thymocyte globulin induction, then tacrolimus and steroids for around three years.

Data came from immunoSEQ multiplex PCR; TCRdb stores just in-frame clones and leaves some out. Among some 130,000 clones, just under 95% were seen once, and the ten largest hold 0.09% to 0.15%. As to this clone: Its antigen remains unidentified.

General study points: Some GvH clones were seen earlier in gut or blood, suggesting intestinal origin.

J gave up 5 bases and V 7 bases, and 4 bases lay outside the gene matches. The CDR3 sequence is 13 residues long. Germline V gene lookup returns CDR1 SQVTM and CDR2 ANQGSEA. J is TRBJ2-2 and V is TRBV29-1; 10 nucleotides agree with TRBD1. The source is a human donor who received an intestinal transplant. Sequencing was performed on unstimulated CD4+ T cells sorted from spleen or lymph node cells, taken before intestinal transplant. DNA for the CDR3: TGCAGCGGGGGACAGGGGACTACCGGGGAGCTGTTTTTT. Residues: CSGGQGTTGELFF.